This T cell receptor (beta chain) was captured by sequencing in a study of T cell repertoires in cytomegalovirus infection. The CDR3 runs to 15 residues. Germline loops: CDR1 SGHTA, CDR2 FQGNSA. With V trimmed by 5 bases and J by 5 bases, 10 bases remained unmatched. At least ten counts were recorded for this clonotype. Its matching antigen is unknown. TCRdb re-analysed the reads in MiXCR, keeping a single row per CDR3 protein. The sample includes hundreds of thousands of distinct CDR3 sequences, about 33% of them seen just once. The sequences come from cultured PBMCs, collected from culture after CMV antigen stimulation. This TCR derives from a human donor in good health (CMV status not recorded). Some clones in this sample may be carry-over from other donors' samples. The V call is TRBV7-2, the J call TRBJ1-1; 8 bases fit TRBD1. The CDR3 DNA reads TGTGCCAGCAGCGAATACGGGACAGGTCTAACTGAAGCTTTCTTT. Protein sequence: CASSEYGTGLTEAFF.